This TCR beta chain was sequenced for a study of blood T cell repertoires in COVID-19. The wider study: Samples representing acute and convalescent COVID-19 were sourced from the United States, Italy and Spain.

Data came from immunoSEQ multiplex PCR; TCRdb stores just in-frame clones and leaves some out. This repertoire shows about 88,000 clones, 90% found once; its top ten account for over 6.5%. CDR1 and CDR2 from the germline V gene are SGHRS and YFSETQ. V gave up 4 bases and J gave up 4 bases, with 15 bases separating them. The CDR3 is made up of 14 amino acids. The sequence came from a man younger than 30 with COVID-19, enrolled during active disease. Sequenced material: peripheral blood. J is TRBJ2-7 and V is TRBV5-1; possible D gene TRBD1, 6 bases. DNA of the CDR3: TGCGCCAGCAGCCCCGGGACAACTGCTTACGAGCAGTACTTC. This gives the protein CASSPGTTAYEQYF.